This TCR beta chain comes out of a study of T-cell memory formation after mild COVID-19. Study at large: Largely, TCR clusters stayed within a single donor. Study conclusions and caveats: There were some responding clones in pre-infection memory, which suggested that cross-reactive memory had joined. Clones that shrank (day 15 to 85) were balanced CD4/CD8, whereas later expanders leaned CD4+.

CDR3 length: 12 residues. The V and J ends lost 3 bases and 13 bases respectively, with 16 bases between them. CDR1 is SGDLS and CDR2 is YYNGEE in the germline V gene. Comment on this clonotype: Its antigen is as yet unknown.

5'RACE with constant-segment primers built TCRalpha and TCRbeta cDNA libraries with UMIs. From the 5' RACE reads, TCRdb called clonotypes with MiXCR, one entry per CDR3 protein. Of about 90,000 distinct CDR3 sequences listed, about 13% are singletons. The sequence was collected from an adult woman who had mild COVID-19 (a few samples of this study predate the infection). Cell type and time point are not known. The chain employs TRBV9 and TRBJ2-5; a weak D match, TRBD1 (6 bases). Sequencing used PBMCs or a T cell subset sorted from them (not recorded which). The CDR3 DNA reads TGTGCCAGCAGCGGGGACACCGGGCTTCGGTACTTC. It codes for CASSGDTGLRYF.